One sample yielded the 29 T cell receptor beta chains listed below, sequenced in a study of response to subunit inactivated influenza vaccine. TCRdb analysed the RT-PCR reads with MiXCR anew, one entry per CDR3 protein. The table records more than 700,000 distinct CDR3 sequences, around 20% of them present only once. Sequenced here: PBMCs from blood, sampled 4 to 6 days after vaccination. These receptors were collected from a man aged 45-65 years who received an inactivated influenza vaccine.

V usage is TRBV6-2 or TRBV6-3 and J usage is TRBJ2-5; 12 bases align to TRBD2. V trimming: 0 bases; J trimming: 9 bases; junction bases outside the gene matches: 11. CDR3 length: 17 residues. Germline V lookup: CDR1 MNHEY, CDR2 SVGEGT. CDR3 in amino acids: CASSYSGTSGGTGSQYF. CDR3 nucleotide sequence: TGTGCCAGCAGTTACTCTGGTACTAGCGGGGGGACTGGGTCCCAGTACTTC.

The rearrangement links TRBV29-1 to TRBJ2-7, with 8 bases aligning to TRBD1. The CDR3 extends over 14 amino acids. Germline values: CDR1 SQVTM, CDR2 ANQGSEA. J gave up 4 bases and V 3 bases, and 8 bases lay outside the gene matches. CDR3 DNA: TGCAGCGTTGACGAAGGGACAGGATTTTACGAGCAGTACTTC. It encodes CSVDEGTGFYEQYF.

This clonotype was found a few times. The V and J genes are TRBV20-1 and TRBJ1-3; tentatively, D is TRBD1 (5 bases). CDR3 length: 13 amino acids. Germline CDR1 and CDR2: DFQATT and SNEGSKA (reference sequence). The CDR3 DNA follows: TGCAGACCGAGCGGGGGGAACGAAAACACCATATATTTT. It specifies CRPSGGNENTIYF.

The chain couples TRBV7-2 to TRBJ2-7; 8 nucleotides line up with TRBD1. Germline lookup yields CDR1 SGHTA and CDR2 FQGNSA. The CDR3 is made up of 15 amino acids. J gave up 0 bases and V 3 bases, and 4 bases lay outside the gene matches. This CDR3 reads CASSLNRGNSYEQYF. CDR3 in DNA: TGTGCCAGCAGCTTGAACAGGGGGAACTCCTACGAGCAGTACTTC.

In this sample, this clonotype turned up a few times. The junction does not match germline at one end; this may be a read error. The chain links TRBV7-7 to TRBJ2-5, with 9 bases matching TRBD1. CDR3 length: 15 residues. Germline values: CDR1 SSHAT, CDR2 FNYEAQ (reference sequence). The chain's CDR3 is CASSTGTGLGETQYF. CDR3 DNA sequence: TGTGCTAGCAGCACCGGGACAGGGCTAGGAGAGACCCAGTACTTC.

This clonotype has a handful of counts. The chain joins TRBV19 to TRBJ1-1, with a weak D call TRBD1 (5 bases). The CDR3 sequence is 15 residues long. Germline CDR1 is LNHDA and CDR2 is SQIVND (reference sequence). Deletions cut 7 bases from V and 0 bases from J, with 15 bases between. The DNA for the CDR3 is TGTGCCAGTACCATCGGGACGGAGATGAACACTGAAGCTTTCTTT. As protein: CASTIGTEMNTEAFF.

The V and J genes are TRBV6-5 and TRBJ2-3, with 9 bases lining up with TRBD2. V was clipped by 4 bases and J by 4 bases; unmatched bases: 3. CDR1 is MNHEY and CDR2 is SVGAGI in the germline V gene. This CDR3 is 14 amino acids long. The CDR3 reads CASSSAGGPDTQYF. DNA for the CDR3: TGTGCCAGCAGTTCGGCGGGAGGGCCAGATACGCAGTATTTT.

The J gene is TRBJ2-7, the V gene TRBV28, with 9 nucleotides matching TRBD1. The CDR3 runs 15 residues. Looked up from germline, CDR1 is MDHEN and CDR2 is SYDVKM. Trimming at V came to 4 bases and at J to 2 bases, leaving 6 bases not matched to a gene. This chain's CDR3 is CASSWTGTGTYEQYF. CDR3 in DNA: TGTGCCAGCAGTTGGACCGGGACAGGGACCTACGAGCAGTACTTC.

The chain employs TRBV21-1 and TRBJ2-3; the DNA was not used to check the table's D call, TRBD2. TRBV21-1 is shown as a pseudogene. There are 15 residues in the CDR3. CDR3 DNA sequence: TGTGCCAGCAGGGGGGAGTTGCGGACCACAGATACGCAGTATTTT. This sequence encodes CASRGELRTTDTQYF.

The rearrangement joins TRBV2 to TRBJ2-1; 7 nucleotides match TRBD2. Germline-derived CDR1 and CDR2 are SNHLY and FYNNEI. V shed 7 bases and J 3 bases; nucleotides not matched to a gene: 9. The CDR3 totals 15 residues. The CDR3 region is CASTAERGVYNEQFF. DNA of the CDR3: TGTGCCAGCACTGCCGAGCGGGGTGTCTACAATGAGCAGTTCTTC.

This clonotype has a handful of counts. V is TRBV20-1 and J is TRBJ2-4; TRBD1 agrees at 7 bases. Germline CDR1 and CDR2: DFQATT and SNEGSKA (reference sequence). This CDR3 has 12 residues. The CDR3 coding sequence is TGCAGCGGGACAGTACCCAAAAACATTCAGTACTTC. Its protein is CSGTVPKNIQYF.

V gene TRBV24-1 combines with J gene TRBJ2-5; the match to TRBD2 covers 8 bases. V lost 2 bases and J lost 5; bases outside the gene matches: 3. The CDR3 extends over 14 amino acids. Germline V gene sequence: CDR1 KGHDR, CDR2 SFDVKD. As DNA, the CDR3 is TGTGCCACCAGTGATTGGTTAGCGGGGGAGACCCAGTACTTC. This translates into CATSDWLAGETQYF.

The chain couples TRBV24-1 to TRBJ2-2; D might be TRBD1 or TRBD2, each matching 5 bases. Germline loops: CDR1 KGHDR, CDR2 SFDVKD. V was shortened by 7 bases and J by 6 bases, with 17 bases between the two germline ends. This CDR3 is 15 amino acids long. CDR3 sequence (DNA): TGTGCCACCAGCATTACGGGGCCGCTTCCCGGGGAGCTGTTTTTT. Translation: CATSITGPLPGELFF.

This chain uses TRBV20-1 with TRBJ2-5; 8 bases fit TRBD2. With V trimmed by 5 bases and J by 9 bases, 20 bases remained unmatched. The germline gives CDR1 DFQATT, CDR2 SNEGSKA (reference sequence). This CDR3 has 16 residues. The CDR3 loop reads CSAGPPGLGATAPQYF. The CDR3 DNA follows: TGCAGTGCTGGACCGCCGGGACTAGGCGCCACAGCACCCCAGTACTTC.

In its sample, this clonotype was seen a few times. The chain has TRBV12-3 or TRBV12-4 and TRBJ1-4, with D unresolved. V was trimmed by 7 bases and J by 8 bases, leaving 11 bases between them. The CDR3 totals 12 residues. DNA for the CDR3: TGTGCCAGCACTGGCCGTTGGGAAAAACTGTTTTTT. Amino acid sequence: CASTGRWEKLFF.

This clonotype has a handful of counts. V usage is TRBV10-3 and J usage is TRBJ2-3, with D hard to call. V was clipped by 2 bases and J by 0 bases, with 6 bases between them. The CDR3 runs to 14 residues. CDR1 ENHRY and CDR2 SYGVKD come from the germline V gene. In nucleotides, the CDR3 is TGTGCCATCAGTGAGGGGCTCAGCACAGATACGCAGTATTTT. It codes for CAISEGLSTDTQYF.

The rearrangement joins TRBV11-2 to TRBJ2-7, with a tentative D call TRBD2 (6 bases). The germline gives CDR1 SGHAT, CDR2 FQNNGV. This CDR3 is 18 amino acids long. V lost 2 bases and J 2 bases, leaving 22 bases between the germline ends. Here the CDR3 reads CASSLYTAGPSGTYEQYF. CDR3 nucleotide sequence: TGTGCCAGCAGCTTATATACAGCGGGTCCGAGCGGAACCTACGAGCAGTACTTC.

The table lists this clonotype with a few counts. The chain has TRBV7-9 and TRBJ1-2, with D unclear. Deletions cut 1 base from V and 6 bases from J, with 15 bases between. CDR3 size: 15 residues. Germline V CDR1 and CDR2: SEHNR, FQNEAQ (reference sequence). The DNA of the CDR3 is TGTGCCAGCAGCTTAGATTCGGCACCCGACGATGGCTACACCTTC. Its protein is CASSLDSAPDDGYTF. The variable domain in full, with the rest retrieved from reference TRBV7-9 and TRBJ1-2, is DTGVSQNPRHKITKRGQNVTFRCDPISEHNRLYWYRQTLGQGPEFLTYFQNEAQLEKSRLLSDRFSAERPKGSFSTLEIQRTEQGDSAMYLCASSLDSAPDDGYTFGSGTRLTVV.

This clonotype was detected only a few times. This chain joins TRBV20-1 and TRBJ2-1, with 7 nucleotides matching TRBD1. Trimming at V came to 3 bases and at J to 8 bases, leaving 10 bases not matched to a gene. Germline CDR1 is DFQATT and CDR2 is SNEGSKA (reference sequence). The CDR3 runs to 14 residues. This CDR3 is CSARKGQPGDEQFF. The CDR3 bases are TGCAGTGCTAGGAAGGGACAGCCTGGGGATGAGCAGTTCTTC.

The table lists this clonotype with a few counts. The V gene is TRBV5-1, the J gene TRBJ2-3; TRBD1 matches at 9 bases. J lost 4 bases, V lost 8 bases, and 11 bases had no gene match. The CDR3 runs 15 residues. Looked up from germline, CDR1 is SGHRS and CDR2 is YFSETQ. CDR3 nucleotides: TGCGCCAGTCGGCAGGGGACAGGGTGGTCAGATACGCAGTATTTT. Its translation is CASRQGTGWSDTQYF.

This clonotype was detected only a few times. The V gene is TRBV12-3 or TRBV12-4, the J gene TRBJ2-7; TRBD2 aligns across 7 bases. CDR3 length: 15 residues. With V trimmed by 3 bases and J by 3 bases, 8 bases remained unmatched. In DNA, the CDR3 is TGTGCCAGCAGTTTGCAATCCGGGGAGGGCTACGAGCAGTACTTC. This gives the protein CASSLQSGEGYEQYF.

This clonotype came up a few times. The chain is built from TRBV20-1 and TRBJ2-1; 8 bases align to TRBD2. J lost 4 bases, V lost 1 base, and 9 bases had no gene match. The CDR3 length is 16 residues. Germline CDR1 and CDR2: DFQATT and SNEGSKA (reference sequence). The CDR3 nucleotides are TGCAGTGCTAGAGGAAGTAGCGGGATCCTATACAATGAGCAGTTCTTC. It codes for CSARGSSGILYNEQFF.

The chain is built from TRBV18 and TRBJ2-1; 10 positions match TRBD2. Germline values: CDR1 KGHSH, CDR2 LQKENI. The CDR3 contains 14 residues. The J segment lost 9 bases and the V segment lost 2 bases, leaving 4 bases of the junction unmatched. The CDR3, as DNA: TGTGCCAGCTCACCATCAAGCGGGAGGGCTGAGCAGTTCTTC. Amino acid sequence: CASSPSSGRAEQFF.

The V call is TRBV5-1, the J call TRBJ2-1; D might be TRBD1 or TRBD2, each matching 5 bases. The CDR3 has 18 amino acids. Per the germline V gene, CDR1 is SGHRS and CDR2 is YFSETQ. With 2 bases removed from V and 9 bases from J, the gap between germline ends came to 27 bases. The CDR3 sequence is CASSLPDPASGPGFEQFF. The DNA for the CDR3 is TGCGCCAGCAGCTTACCGGATCCAGCTTCGGGACCGGGGTTTGAGCAGTTCTTC.

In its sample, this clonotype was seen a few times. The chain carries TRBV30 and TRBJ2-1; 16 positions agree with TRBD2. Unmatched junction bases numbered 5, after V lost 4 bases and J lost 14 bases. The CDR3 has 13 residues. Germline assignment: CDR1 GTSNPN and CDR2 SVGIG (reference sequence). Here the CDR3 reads CAWKGLAGGPEFF. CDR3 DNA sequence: TGTGCCTGGAAGGGACTAGCGGGAGGGCCTGAGTTCTTC.

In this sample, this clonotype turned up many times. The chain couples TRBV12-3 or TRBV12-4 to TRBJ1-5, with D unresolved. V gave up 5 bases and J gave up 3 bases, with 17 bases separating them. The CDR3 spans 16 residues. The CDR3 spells CASSPGIGRNNQPQHF. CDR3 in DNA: TGTGCCAGCAGTCCCGGGATAGGGCGTAACAATCAGCCCCAGCATTTT.

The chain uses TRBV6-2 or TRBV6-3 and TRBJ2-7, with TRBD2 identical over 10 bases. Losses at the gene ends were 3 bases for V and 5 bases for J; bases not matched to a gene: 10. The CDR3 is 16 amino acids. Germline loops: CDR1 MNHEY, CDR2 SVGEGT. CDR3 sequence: CASSYVASGSLHEQYF. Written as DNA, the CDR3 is TGTGCCAGCAGTTATGTGGCTAGCGGGAGTCTCCACGAGCAGTACTTC.

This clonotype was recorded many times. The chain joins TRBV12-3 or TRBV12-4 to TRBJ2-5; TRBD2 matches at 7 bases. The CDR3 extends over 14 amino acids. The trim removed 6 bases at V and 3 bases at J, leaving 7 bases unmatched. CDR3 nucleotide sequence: TGTGCCAGCAGGACCGCGGGGAGGGAAGAGACCCAGTACTTC. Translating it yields CASRTAGREETQYF.

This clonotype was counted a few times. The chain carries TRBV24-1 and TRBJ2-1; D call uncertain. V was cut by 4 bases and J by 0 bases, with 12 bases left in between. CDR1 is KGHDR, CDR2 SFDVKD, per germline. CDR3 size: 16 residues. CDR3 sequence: CATSDPSFPSYNEQFF. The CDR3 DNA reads TGTGCCACCAGTGACCCTTCTTTCCCCTCCTACAATGAGCAGTTCTTC.